This record looks at one T cell receptor (beta chain) sequence and its context. Its antigen is not identified. This specimen comes from a study of blood T cells in healthy people across ages. CDR3 length: 14 amino acids. The ends lost 3 bases at V and 7 bases at J; junction bases unmatched: 8. Germline CDR1 is DFQATT and CDR2 is SNEGSKA (reference sequence). Study findings and constraints: More naive CD4+ cells and higher diversity were found in long-lived than in aged donors. Naive T cell percentage showed a strong correlation with TCR beta diversity.

For the second PCR, which ran for about 6 to 11 cycles, a sample-barcoded 5' primer and a J-beta primer mix were used. Sequencing of every sample gave 2.5 million or more CDR3-containing paired-end reads. A single record per CDR3 protein comes from TCRdb applying MiXCR to the 5' RACE reads. The table lists about 1.4 million distinct CDR3 sequences, 45% to 70% of them singletons. The sample comprised blood. This chain connects TRBV20-1 to TRBJ2-1, with 8 nucleotides matching TRBD1. This TCR derives from a man aged 18 to 35 in good health. In DNA, the CDR3 is TGCAGTGCTAGCCCCGGGACAGGAAAAAATGAGCAGTTCTTC. This encodes CSASPGTGKNEQFF.